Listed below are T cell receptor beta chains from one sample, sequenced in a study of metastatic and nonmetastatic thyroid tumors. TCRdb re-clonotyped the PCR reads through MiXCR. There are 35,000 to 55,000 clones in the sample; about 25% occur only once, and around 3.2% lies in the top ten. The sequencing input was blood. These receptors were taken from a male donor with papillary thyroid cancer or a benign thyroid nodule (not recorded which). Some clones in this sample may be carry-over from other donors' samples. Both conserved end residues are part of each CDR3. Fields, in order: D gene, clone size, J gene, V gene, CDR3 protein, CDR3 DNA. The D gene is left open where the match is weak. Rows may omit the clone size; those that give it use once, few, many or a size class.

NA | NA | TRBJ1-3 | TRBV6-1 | CVTGRGPGGNTIYF | TGTGTCACCGGGCGGGGTCCCGGTGGAAACACCATATATTTT
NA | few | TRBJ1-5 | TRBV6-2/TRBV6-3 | CASSLGEWQPQHF | TGTGCCAGCAGCCTAGGGGAGTGGCAGCCCCAGCATTTT
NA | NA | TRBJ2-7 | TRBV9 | CASSAGTWDEQYF | TGTGCCAGCAGCGCTGGGACATGGGACGAGCAGTACTTC
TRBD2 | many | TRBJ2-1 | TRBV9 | CASSGQLAGGLVGF | TGTGCCAGCAGCGGTCAACTAGCGGGAGGGCTCGTGGGCTTC
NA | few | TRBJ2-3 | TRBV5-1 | CASSLEQGHRTDTQYF | TGCGCCAGCAGCTTGGAACAGGGCCATCGCACAGATACGCAGTATTTT
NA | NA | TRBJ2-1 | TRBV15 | CATSRDKSSRFEQFF | TGTGCCACCAGCAGAGATAAGTCTAGTCGATTTGAGCAGTTCTTC
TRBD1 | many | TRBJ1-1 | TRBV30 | CAWTSNQGAWNEAFF | TGTGCCTGGACTTCCAATCAGGGGGCATGGAATGAAGCTTTCTTT
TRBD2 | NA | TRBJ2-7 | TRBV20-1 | CSARDRASGDNF | TGCAGTGCTAGAGATCGTGCTAGCGGAGATAACTTC
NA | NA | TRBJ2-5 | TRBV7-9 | CASSLKKTQYF | TGTGCCAGCAGCCTGAAAAAGACCCAGTACTTC
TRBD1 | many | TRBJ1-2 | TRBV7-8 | CASSLRDRANYGYTF | TGTGCCAGCAGCTTAAGGGACAGGGCGAACTATGGCTACACCTTC
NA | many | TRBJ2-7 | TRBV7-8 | CASSLVYRTHSYEQYF | TGTGCCAGCAGCTTAGTGTACAGGACCCACTCCTACGAGCAGTACTTC
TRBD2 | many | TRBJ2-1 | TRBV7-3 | CASSYSGSSYNEQFF | TGTGCCAGCAGCTATAGCGGGAGCTCCTACAATGAGCAGTTCTTC
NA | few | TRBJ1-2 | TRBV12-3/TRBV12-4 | CASSLSRGNNYGYTF | TGTGCCAGCAGTTTATCCAGGGGTAACAACTATGGCTACACCTTC
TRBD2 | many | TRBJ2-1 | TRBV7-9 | CASSSSSGTSYNEQFF | TGTGCCAGCAGTTCCTCTAGCGGGACCTCCTACAATGAGCAGTTCTTC
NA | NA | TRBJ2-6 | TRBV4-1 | CASSRHDSRGVSGANVLTF | TGCGCCAGCAGCCGCCACGATTCACGAGGGGTCTCTGGGGCCAACGTCCTGACTTTC
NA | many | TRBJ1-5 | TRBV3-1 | CASSRSDRHNQPQHF | TGTGCCAGCAGCCGAAGTGACAGGCACAATCAGCCCCAGCATTTT
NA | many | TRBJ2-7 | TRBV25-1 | CASSGLSYEQYF | TGTGCCAGCAGTGGCTTATCCTACGAGCAGTACTTC
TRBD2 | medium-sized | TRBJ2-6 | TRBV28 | CASSLGTSGSGANVLTF | TGTGCCAGCAGTTTAGGGACTAGCGGGAGTGGGGCCAACGTCCTGACTTTC
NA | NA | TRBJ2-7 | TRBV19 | CASSSTGSGHEQYF | TGTGCCAGTAGTAGTACCGGGTCAGGACACGAGCAGTACTTC
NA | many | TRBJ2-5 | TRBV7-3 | CASSPGVGLQETQYF | TGTGCCAGCAGCCCAGGTGTGGGGCTTCAAGAGACCCAGTACTTC
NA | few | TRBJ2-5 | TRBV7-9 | CASSLSPEETQYF | TGTGCCAGCAGCTTATCCCCAGAGGAGACCCAGTACTTC
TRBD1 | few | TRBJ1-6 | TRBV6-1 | CASRDTGGMGSPLHF | TGTGCCAGCAGAGACACAGGGGGCATGGGTTCACCCCTCCACTTT
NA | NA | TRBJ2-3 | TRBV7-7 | CASSLDGPLDTQYF | TGTGCTAGCAGCTTGGACGGGCCGTTGGATACGCAGTATTTT
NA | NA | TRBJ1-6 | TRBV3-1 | CASSLRGVNSPLHF | TGTGCCAGCAGCCTAAGGGGAGTTAATTCACCCCTCCACTTT
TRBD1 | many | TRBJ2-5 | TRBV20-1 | CSARDRGRKETQYF | TGCAGTGCTAGGGACAGGGGGCGAAAGGAGACCCAGTACTTC
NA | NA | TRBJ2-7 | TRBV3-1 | CASSHGYRDPAYEQYF | TGTGCCAGCAGCCACGGCTACCGGGACCCTGCCTACGAGCAGTACTTC
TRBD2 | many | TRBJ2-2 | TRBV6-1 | CASRRLAGHTGELFF | TGTGCCAGCAGAAGACTAGCGGGGCACACCGGGGAGCTGTTTTTT
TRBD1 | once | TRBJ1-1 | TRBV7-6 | CASSPQGAGGEAFF | TGTGCCAGCAGCCCGCAGGGGGCGGGTGGTGAAGCTTTCTTT
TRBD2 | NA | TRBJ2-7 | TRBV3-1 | CASSQGLADSSYEQYF | TGTGCCAGCAGCCAAGGACTAGCGGATAGCTCCTACGAGCAGTACTTC
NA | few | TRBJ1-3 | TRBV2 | CASSPDRLSGNTIYF | TGTGCCAGCAGTCCGGACAGACTCTCTGGAAACACCATATATTTT
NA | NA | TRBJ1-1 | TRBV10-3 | CAISESWDGNTEAFF | TGTGCCATCAGTGAGTCGTGGGACGGTAACACTGAAGCTTTCTTT
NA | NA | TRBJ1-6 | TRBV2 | CASRALGNSPLHF | TGTGCCAGCAGGGCCCTGGGCAATTCACCCCTCCACTTT
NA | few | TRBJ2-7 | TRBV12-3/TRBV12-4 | CASSFRTVYEQYF | TGTGCCAGCAGTTTTAGGACAGTCTACGAGCAGTACTTC
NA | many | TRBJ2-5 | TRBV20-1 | CSAGPAAQETQYF | TGCAGTGCTGGGCCGGCGGCACAAGAGACCCAGTACTTC
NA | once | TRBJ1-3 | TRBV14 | CASSHVGGLSNTIYF | TGTGCCAGCAGCCACGTGGGGGGACTGAGTAACACCATATATTTT
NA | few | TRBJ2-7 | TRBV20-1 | CSAPSGRLAYEQYF | TGCAGTGCTCCATCGGGACGCCTCGCCTACGAGCAGTACTTC
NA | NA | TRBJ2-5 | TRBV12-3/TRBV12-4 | CASRGGGETQYF | TGTGCCAGCCGGGGAGGGGGAGAGACCCAGTACTTC
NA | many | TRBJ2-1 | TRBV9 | CASSAEAEQFF | TGTGCCAGCAGCGCCGAGGCTGAGCAGTTCTTC
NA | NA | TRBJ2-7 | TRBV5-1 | CASRASFSEGEQYF | TGCGCCAGCAGAGCTTCGTTCTCAGAGGGGGAGCAGTACTTC
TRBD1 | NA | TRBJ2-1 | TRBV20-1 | CSASGTGNYNEQFF | TGCAGTGCTAGCGGGACAGGTAACTACAATGAGCAGTTCTTC
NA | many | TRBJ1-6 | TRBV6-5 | CASSYDAVANSPLHF | TGTGCCAGCAGTTACGACGCAGTCGCTAATTCACCCCTCCACTTT
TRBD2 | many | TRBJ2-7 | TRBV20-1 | CSARPGGSGPYDEQYF | TGCAGTGCTAGGCCGGGGGGGTCAGGACCCTATGACGAGCAGTACTTC
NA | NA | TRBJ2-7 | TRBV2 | CAASGGVSYEQYF | TGTGCCGCCTCGGGGGGCGTATCCTACGAGCAGTACTTC
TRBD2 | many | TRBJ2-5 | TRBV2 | CASSEWTSGVGTQYF | TGTGCCAGCAGTGAATGGACTAGCGGGGTAGGGACCCAGTACTTC
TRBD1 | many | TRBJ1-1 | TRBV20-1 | CSARGTGATEAFF | TGCAGTGCTAGAGGGACAGGGGCTACTGAAGCTTTCTTT